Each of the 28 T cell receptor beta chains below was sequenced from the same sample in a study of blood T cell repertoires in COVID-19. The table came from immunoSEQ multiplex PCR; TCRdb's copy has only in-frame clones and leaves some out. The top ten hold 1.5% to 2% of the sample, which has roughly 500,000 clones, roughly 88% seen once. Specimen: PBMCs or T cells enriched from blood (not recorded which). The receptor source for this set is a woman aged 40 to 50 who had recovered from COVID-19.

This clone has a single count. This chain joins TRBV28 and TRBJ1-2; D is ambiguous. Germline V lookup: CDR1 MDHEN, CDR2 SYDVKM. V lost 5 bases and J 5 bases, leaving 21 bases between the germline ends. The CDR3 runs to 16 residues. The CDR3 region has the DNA TGTGCCAGCAGTCCCCGTGGCAACCCAGAGAGGTATGGCTACACCTTC. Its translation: CASSPRGNPERYGYTF.

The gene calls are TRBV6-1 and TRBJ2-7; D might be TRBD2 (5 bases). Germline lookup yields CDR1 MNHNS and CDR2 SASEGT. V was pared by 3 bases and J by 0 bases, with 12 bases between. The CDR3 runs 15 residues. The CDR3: CASSDYSENSYEQYF. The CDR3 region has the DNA TGTGCCAGCAGTGATTATAGCGAAAACTCCTACGAGCAGTACTTC.

The CDR3 loop reads CASSERGYGYTF. The CDR3 bases are TGTGCCAGCAGTGAAAGGGGATATGGCTACACCTTC. V is TRBV6-1 and J is TRBJ1-2; D possibly corresponds to TRBD1 (5 bases). Germline values: CDR1 MNHNS, CDR2 SASEGT. This CDR3 region has 12 residues. V lost 2 bases to trimming and J lost 5 bases, with 6 bases between them.

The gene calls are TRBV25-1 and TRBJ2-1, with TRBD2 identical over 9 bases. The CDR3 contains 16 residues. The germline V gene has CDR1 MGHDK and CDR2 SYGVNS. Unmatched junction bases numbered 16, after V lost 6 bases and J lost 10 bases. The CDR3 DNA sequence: TGTGCCAGCAGCGTGGGCGCTAGCGGGAAGCTGGGGGAGCAGTTCTTC. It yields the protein CASSVGASGKLGEQFF.

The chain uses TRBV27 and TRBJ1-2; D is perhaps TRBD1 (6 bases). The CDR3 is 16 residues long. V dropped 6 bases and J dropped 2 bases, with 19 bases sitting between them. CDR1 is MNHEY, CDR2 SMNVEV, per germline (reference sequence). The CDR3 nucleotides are TGTGCCAGCAGCCCAGGTCCGGGACAATCAAACTATGGCTACACCTTC. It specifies CASSPGPGQSNYGYTF.

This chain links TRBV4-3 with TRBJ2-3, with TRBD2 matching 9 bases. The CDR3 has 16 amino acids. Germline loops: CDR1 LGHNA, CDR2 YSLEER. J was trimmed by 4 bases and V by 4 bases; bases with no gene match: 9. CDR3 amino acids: CASSRKNSGSADTQYF. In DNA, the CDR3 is TGCGCCAGCAGCCGAAAGAATAGCGGGAGTGCAGATACGCAGTATTTT.

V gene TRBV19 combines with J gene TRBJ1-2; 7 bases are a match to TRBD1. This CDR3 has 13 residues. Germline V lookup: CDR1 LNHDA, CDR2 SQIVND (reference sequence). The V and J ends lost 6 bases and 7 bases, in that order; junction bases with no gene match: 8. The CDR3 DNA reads TGTGCCAGTAGGTCTGACAGGGCAAGTGGCTACACCTTC. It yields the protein CASRSDRASGYTF.

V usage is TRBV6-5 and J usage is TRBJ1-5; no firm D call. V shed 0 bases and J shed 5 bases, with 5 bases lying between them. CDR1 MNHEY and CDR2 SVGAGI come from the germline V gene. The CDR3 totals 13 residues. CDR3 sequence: CASSYSRDQPQHF. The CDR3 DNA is TGTGCCAGCAGTTACTCGAGGGATCAGCCCCAGCATTTT.

The CDR3 region has the DNA TGTGCCAGCAGTGCGGGACAGGGCTACAATGAGCAGTTCTTC. Protein: CASSAGQGYNEQFF. This chain links TRBV2 with TRBJ2-1; 9 nucleotides match TRBD1. After removal of 4 bases from V and 3 bases from J, the junction contained 1 base not matched to a gene. The CDR3 spans 14 residues. Germline V gives CDR1 SNHLY, CDR2 FYNNEI. Variable domain in full (rest from reference TRBV2 and TRBJ2-1): EPEVTQTPSHQVTQMGQEVILRCVPISNHLYFYWYRQILGQKVEFLVSFYNNEISEKSEIFDDQFSVERPDGSNFTLKIRSTKLEDSAMYFCASSAGQGYNEQFFGPGTRLTVL.

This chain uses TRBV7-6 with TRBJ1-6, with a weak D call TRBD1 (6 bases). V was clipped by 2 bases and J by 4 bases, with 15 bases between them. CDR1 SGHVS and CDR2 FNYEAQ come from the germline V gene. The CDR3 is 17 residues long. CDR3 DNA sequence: TGTGCCAGCAGCTTATCTACAGGGACCAAATATAATTCACCCCTCCACTTT. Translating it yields CASSLSTGTKYNSPLHF.

The CDR3 sequence: CSVGETGGQPQHF. In DNA, the CDR3 is TGCAGCGTTGGGGAAACAGGGGGTCAGCCCCAGCATTTT. V usage is TRBV29-1 and J usage is TRBJ1-5; 8 nucleotides line up with TRBD1. The junction had 5 bases not matched to a gene; V was cut back by 4 bases and J by 6 bases. The CDR3 has 13 residues. In germline, CDR1 is SQVTM, CDR2 ANQGSEA.

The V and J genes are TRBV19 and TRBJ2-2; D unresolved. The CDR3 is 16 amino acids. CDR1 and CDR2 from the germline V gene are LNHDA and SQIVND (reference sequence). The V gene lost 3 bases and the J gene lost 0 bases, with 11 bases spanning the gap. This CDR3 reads CASSISNLANTGELFF. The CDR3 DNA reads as TGTGCCAGTAGTATTTCCAACTTGGCGAACACCGGGGAGCTGTTTTTT.

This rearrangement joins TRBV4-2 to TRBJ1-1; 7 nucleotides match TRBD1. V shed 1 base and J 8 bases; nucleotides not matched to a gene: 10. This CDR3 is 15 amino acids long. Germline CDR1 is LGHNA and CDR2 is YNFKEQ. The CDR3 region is CASSQGSLGTVEAFF. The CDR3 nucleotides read TGTGCCAGCAGCCAAGGATCGCTCGGGACAGTAGAAGCTTTCTTT.

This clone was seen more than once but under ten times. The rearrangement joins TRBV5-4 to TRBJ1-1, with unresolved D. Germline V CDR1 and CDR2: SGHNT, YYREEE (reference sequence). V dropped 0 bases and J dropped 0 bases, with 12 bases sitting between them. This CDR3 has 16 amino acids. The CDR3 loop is CASSLGPPGMNTEAFF. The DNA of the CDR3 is TGTGCCAGCAGCTTGGGGCCCCCAGGCATGAACACTGAAGCTTTCTTT.

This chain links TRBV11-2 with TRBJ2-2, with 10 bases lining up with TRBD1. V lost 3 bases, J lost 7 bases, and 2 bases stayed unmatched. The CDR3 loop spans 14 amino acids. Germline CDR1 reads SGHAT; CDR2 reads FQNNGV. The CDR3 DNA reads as TGTGCCAGCAGCTTTGGGACAGGGGTCGGGGAGCTGTTTTTT. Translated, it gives CASSFGTGVGELFF.

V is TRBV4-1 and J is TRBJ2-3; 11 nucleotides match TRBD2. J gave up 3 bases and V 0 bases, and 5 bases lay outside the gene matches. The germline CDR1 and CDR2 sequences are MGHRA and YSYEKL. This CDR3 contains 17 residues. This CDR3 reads CASSQDPPSGRTDTQYF. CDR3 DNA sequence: TGCGCCAGCAGCCAAGATCCACCTAGCGGGAGGACAGATACGCAGTATTTT.

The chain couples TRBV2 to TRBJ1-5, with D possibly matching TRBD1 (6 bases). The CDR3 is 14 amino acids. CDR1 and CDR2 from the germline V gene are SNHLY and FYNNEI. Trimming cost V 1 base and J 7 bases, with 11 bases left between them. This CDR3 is CASSEGQGSQPQHF. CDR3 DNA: TGTGCCAGCAGTGAAGGGCAGGGGAGCCAGCCCCAGCATTTT.

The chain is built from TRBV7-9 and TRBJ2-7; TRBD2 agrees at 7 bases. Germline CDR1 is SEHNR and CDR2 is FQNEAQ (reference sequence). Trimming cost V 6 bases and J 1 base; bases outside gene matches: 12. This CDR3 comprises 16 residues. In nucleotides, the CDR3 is TGTGCCAGCAGTTTGCGGGGAGGGATCTTTTCCTACGAGCAGTACTTC. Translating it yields CASSLRGGIFSYEQYF.

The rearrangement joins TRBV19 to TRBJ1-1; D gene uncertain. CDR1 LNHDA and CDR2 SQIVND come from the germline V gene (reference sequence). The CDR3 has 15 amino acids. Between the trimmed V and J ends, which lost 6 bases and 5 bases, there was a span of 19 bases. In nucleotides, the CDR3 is TGTGCCAGTAGGGGTAACGACAAATCGAAGACTGAAGCTTTCTTT. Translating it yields CASRGNDKSKTEAFF.

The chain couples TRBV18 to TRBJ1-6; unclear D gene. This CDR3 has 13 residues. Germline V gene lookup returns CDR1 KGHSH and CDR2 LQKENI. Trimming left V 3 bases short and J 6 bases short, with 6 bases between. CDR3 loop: CASSPAVNSPLHF. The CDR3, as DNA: TGTGCCAGCTCACCTGCGGTTAATTCACCCCTCCACTTT. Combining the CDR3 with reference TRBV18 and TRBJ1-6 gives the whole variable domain NAGVMQNPRHLVRRRGQEARLRCSPMKGHSHVYWYRQLPEEGLKFMVYLQKENIIDESGMPKERFSAEFPKEGPSILRIQQVVRGDSAAYFCASSPAVNSPLHFGNGTRLTVT.

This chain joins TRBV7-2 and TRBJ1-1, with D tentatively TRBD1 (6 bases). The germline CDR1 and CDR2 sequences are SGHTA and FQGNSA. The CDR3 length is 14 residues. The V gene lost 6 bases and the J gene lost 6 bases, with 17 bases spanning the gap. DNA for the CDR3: TGTGCCAGCAGTCAATTACAGGGTATGTCTGAAGCTTTCTTT. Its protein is CASSQLQGMSEAFF.

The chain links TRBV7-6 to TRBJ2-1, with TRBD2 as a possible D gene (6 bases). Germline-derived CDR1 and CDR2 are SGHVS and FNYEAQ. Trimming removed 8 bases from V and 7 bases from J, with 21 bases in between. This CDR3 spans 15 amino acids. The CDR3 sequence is CASGRTISTGNEQFF. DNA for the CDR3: TGTGCCAGCGGTCGGACTATTTCGACTGGGAATGAGCAGTTCTTC.

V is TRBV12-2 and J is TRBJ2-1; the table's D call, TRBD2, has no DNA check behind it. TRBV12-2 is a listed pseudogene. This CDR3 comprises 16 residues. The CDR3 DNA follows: TGTGCAAGTCGCTTAGGCGGGCTAGTTTTATGCAATGAGCAGTTCTTC. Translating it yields CASRLGGLVLCNEQFF.

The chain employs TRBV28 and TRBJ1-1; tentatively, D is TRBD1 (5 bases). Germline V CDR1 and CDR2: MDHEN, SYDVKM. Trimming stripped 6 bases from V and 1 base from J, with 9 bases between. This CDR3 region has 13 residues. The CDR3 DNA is TGTGCCAGCAGGGTCCAGGGGAACACTGAAGCTTTCTTT. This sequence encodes CASRVQGNTEAFF.

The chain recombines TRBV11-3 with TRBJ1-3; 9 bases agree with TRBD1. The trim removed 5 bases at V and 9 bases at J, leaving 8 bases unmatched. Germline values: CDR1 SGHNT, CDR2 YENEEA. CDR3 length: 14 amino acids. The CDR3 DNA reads TGTGCCAGCAGCCCACGGGACAGGGTCGGCACCATATATTTT. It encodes CASSPRDRVGTIYF.

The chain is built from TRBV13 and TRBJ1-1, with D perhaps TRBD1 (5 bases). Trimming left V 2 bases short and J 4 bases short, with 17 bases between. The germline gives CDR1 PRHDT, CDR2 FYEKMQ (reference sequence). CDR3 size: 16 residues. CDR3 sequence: CASSLQGSTIGTEAFF. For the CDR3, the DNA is TGTGCCAGCAGCTTACAGGGATCGACGATCGGCACTGAAGCTTTCTTT. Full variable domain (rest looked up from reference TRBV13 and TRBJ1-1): AAGVIQSPRHLIKEKRETATLKCYPIPRHDTVYWYQQGPGQDPQFLISFYEKMQSDKGSIPDRFSAQQFSDYHSELNMSSLELGDSALYFCASSLQGSTIGTEAFFGQGTRLTVV.

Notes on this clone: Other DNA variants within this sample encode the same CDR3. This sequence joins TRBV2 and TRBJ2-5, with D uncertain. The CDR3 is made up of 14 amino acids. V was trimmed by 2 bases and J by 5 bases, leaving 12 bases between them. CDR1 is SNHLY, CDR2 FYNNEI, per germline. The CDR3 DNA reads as TGTGCCAGCAGTGAATTTGGCGGTGGGGAGACCCAGTACTTC. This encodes CASSEFGGGETQYF.

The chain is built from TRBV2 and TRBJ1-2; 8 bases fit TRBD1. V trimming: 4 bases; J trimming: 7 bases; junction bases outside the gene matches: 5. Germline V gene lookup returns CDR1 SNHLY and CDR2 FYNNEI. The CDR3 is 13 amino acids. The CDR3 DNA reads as TGTGCCAGCAGTGGCAGGGGGCAAGGTGGCTACACCTTC. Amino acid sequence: CASSGRGQGGYTF. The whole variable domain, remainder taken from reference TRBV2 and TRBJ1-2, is EPEVTQTPSHQVTQMGQEVILRCVPISNHLYFYWYRQILGQKVEFLVSFYNNEISEKSEIFDDQFSVERPDGSNFTLKIRSTKLEDSAMYFCASSGRGQGGYTFGSGTRLTVV.